A single sample gave rise to the 15 T cell receptor beta chains below, sequenced in a study of type 1 regulatory T cells. From the reads, TCRdb called clonotypes with MiXCR, one entry per CDR3 protein. The sample has 68,000 or so distinct CDR3 sequences; around 49% are singletons. Antigen specificity for these receptors is unknown. Sequenced input: cultured non-Tr1 T cells, either the whole culture or a sorted T cell fraction (not recorded which). The receptors shown here come from a human donor in good health.

V gene TRBV6-5 combines with J gene TRBJ1-1, with no clear D. This CDR3 contains 12 residues. Trimming pared 2 bases from V and 11 bases from J, leaving 12 bases between. In germline, CDR1 is MNHEY, CDR2 SVGAGI. CDR3 region: CASSYDGVRAFF. CDR3 in DNA: TGTGCCAGCAGTTACGACGGGGTTCGGGCTTTCTTT.

In this sample, this clonotype turned up a few times. The chain carries TRBV10-3 and TRBJ2-3; TRBD1 agrees at 12 bases. Germline trimming cut 4 bases from V and 12 bases from J; bases unmatched to any gene: 5. The CDR3 is made up of 13 amino acids. CDR1 and CDR2 (germline): ENHRY, SYGVKD. The CDR3 protein is CAISGGQGAYQYF. In DNA form, the CDR3 reads TGTGCCATCAGTGGGGGACAGGGGGCCTACCAGTATTTT.

The chain links TRBV19 to TRBJ1-1, with D possibly TRBD1 on 5 matching bases. The germline gives CDR1 LNHDA, CDR2 SQIVND (reference sequence). CDR3 size: 14 residues. V was pared by 9 bases and J by 0 bases, with 14 bases between. The CDR3 spells CASRGAGLNTEAFF. Written as DNA, the CDR3 is TGTGCCAGCCGCGGGGCAGGGTTGAACACTGAAGCTTTCTTT.

This clonotype was picked up many times. The rearrangement joins TRBV3-1 to TRBJ1-5, with D perhaps matching TRBD1 (5 bases). Germline assignment: CDR1 LGHDT and CDR2 YNNKEL (reference sequence). CDR3 length: 13 amino acids. The V gene lost 0 bases and the J gene lost 7 bases, with 7 bases spanning the gap. The CDR3 nucleotides read TGTGCCAGCAGCCAAGATGGGGGGCAGCCCCAGCATTTT. Protein: CASSQDGGQPQHF.

The J gene is TRBJ2-4, the V gene TRBV12-3 or TRBV12-4; 7 bases align to TRBD1. The CDR3 extends over 13 amino acids. The V gene end was trimmed by 7 bases and the J gene end by 6 bases; junction bases not matched to a gene: 6. The CDR3 nucleotides read TGTGCCAGCAACAGGGGAATGGTAAACATTCAGTACTTC. Translation: CASNRGMVNIQYF.

V usage is TRBV19 and J usage is TRBJ2-3; D is perhaps TRBD1 or TRBD2 (7 bases each). V shed 2 bases and J shed 2 bases, with 17 bases lying between them. The CDR3 is 17 residues long. CDR1 and CDR2 (germline): LNHDA, SQIVND (reference sequence). The CDR3 coding sequence is TGTGCCAGTAGTATATCCATGGGGGGGACAGCCACAGATACGCAGTATTTT. As protein: CASSISMGGTATDTQYF.

This clonotype was recorded at least ten times. The gene calls are TRBV6-1 and TRBJ2-7; weak D call: TRBD1 (6 bases). V was cut by 6 bases and J by 2 bases, with 8 bases left in between. CDR3 length: 12 amino acids. CDR1 and CDR2 (germline): MNHNS, SASEGT. The CDR3, as DNA: TGTGCCAGCAGGGACAGTCCCTACGAGCAGTACTTC. Encoded protein: CASRDSPYEQYF.

The chain has TRBV7-2 and TRBJ2-1; possibly TRBD1 for D (6 bases). V shed 9 bases and J shed 0 bases, with 15 bases lying between them. The germline V gene has CDR1 SGHTA and CDR2 FQGNSA. The CDR3 length is 15 residues. CDR3 in DNA: TGTGCCAGATCGGGACATCGCCGCTCCTACAATGAGCAGTTCTTC. Translation: CARSGHRRSYNEQFF.

The chain couples TRBV6-1 to TRBJ1-1, with a tentative D call TRBD1 (5 bases). V was shortened by 7 bases and J by 5 bases, with 23 bases between the two germline ends. CDR1 is MNHNS, CDR2 SASEGT, per germline. The CDR3 totals 16 residues. CDR3 protein: CASNFGGAGGSTEAFF. CDR3 sequence (DNA): TGTGCCAGCAACTTTGGTGGGGCAGGCGGGAGTACTGAAGCTTTCTTT.

This clonotype was found once. This rearrangement joins TRBV5-4 to TRBJ2-7, with 10 nucleotides matching TRBD1. Germline CDR1 reads SGHNT; CDR2 reads YYREEE (reference sequence). V trimming: 0 bases; J trimming: 3 bases; junction bases outside the gene matches: 6. The CDR3 is 16 amino acids. The CDR3: CASSLGTGGGYYEQYF. CDR3 sequence (DNA): TGTGCCAGCAGCTTGGGGACAGGGGGGGGCTACTACGAGCAGTACTTC.

The rearrangement joins TRBV18 to TRBJ1-1; D remains ambiguous. This CDR3 region has 14 residues. Trimming pared 5 bases from V and 2 bases from J, leaving 12 bases between. From germline, CDR1 is KGHSH and CDR2 LQKENI. The CDR3 DNA reads as TGTGCCAGCTCAGAACTAAGTGAAAACACTGAAGCTTTCTTT. This encodes CASSELSENTEAFF.

The chain combines TRBV13 with TRBJ1-2; D is possibly TRBD1 (6 bases). V was trimmed by 3 bases and J by 8 bases, leaving 16 bases between them. From germline, CDR1 is PRHDT and CDR2 FYEKMQ (reference sequence). CDR3 length: 14 residues. The CDR3 DNA is TGTGCCAGCAGCTTCGTCGGGGGCCTACGGGGCTACACCTTC. It specifies CASSFVGGLRGYTF.

This rearrangement joins TRBV12-3 or TRBV12-4 to TRBJ2-6; TRBD2 might be the D (5 bases). The germline V and J ends were trimmed by 6 bases and 2 bases, with 8 bases remaining between them. This CDR3 contains 14 residues. The CDR3 nucleotides read TGTGCCAGCAGCCACGGGGCTGGGGCCAACGTCCTGACTTTC. Translated, it gives CASSHGAGANVLTF.

The J gene is TRBJ2-7, the V gene TRBV7-2, with TRBD2 matching 7 bases. Losses at the gene ends were 5 bases for V and 4 bases for J; bases not matched to a gene: 14. Looked up from germline, CDR1 is SGHTA and CDR2 is FQGNSA. This CDR3 has 16 amino acids. CDR3 DNA sequence: TGTGCCAGCAGCCCCCTGGGGGGGGGGATACCGTACGAGCAGTACTTC. Its protein product is CASSPLGGGIPYEQYF.

The chain employs TRBV5-1 and TRBJ2-5; TRBD2 might be the D (6 bases). The CDR3 is made up of 15 amino acids. V lost 7 bases, J lost 0 bases, and 16 bases lay in between. Germline CDR1 SGHRS, CDR2 YFSETQ. The CDR3 region has the DNA TGCGCCAGCGGGTTTGGGACTGGGTACCAAGAGACCCAGTACTTC. Translated: CASGFGTGYQETQYF.